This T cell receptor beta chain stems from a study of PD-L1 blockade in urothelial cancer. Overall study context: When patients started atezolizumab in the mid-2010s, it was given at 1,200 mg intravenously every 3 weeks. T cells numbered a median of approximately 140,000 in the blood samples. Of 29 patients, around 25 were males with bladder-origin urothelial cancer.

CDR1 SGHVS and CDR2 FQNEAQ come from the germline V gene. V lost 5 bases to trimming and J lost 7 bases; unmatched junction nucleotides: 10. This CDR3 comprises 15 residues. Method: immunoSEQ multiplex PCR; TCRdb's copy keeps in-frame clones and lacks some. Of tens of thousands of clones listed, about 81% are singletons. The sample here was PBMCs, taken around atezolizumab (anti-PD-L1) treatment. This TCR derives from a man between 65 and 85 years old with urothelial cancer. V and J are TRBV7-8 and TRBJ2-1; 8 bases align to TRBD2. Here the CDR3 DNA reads TGTGCCAGCAGCCGTAGCGGGGCAGGGTGGAATGAGCAGTTCTTC. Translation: CASSRSGAGWNEQFF.